The next 18 T cell receptor beta chains were all read from a single sample in a study of blood T cell repertoires in COVID-19. Profiled with immunoSEQ multiplex PCR; TCRdb holds only in-frame clones, not every one. The table includes over 150,000 clones, 83% detected once. The sequenced material came from peripheral blood. The receptor source for this set is a woman in her 70s who had recovered from COVID-19.

This rearrangement joins TRBV28 to TRBJ1-2, with D possibly TRBD1 on 6 matching bases. Germline assignment: CDR1 MDHEN and CDR2 SYDVKM. This CDR3 region has 11 residues. The CDR3 sequence: CAGGRPGGYTF. The CDR3 bases are TGTGCGGGGGGGCGCCCCGGGGGCTACACCTTC.

This clone was observed at least ten times. The chain carries TRBV7-6 and TRBJ2-5; a possible D gene is TRBD1 (6 bases). Trimming took 5 bases from V and 1 from J, leaving 26 bases between them. The CDR3 extends over 19 amino acids. Germline values: CDR1 SGHVS, CDR2 FNYEAQ. CDR3 in DNA: TGTGCCAGCAGCCCCGGACAGACCCCAGATTATCTCTTCCAAGAGACCCAGTACTTC. Protein product: CASSPGQTPDYLFQETQYF. Full variable domain (outside the CDR3, taken from reference TRBV7-6 and TRBJ2-5): GAGVSQSPRYKVTKRGQDVALRCDPISGHVSLYWYRQALGQGPEFLTYFNYEAQQDKSGLPNDRFSAERPEGSISTLTIQRTEQRDSAMYRCASSPGQTPDYLFQETQYFGPGTRLLVL.

The chain links TRBV5-4 to TRBJ2-1; 7 nucleotides match TRBD2. CDR1 SGHNT and CDR2 YYREEE come from the germline V gene (reference sequence). The V gene end was trimmed by 6 bases and the J gene end by 3 bases; junction bases not matched to a gene: 6. CDR3 length: 14 residues. In DNA, the CDR3 is TGTGCCAGCACCCCGGGGGGTAACTACAATGAGCAGTTCTTC. Protein: CASTPGGNYNEQFF.

The chain combines TRBV29-1 with TRBJ2-3; 7 bases fit TRBD2. V lost 1 base and J lost 2; bases outside the gene matches: 3. Germline V gene data show CDR1 as SQVTM and CDR2 as ANQGSEA. The length of the CDR3 is 14 residues. In DNA form, the CDR3 reads TGCAGCGTTGAAGTGGGGGGGAACACAGATACGCAGTATTTT. Translation: CSVEVGGNTDTQYF.

The V call is TRBV9, the J call TRBJ2-7; 10 nucleotides match TRBD2. The CDR3 is 18 amino acids. The germline V gene has CDR1 SGDLS and CDR2 YYNGEE. V gave up 0 bases and J gave up 1 base; unmatched junction bases: 10. CDR3 protein: CASSVGPSGSGGSYEQYF. In nucleotides, the CDR3 is TGTGCCAGCAGCGTAGGTCCTAGCGGGAGTGGTGGGTCCTACGAGCAGTACTTC.

This clone appeared a single time. V gene TRBV4-3 combines with J gene TRBJ1-4; TRBD1 might be the D (6 bases). This CDR3 is 15 amino acids long. Trimming took 1 base from V and 4 from J, leaving 10 bases between them. CDR1 and CDR2 (germline): LGHNA, YSLEER. The CDR3, as DNA: TGCGCCAGCAGCCAAGCGGACAGATTTAATGAAAAACTGTTTTTT. Encoded protein: CASSQADRFNEKLFF.

The chain joins TRBV7-6 to TRBJ1-1; D is unresolved. The CDR3 sequence is 17 residues long. V was clipped by 5 bases and J by 7 bases, with 26 bases between them. Germline CDR1 SGHVS, CDR2 FNYEAQ. The CDR3, as DNA: TGTGCCAGCAGCCCACCCCCGGGGAGGTCGGGCTGGGGTGAAGCTTTCTTT. Translating gives CASSPPPGRSGWGEAFF.

V usage is TRBV7-2 and J usage is TRBJ2-7; 7 nucleotides match TRBD2. Germline assignment: CDR1 SGHTA and CDR2 FQGNSA. This CDR3 has 13 residues. J gave up 6 bases and V 5 bases, and 7 bases lay outside the gene matches. CDR3 sequence: CASSQPWGGEQYF. DNA for the CDR3: TGTGCCAGCAGCCAACCGTGGGGGGGCGAGCAGTACTTC.

The chain has TRBV2 and TRBJ1-1; D perhaps matches TRBD1 (5 bases). The CDR3 has 14 residues. Looked up from germline, CDR1 is SNHLY and CDR2 is FYNNEI. Deletions cut 1 base from V and 2 bases from J, with 8 bases between. CDR3 amino acids: CASSEEGFNTEAFF. The DNA for the CDR3 is TGTGCCAGCAGTGAAGAGGGGTTTAACACTGAAGCTTTCTTT.

The CDR3 sequence: CATSGTGGSNQPQHF. In DNA form, the CDR3 reads TGTGCCACGTCCGGGACAGGGGGCAGCAATCAGCCCCAGCATTTT. V and J are TRBV10-3 and TRBJ1-5, with 12 bases fitting TRBD1. Germline-derived CDR1 and CDR2 are ENHRY and SYGVKD. Trimming at V came to 10 bases and at J to 1 base, leaving 5 bases not matched to a gene. The CDR3 covers 15 residues.

V is TRBV2 and J is TRBJ1-2; TRBD1 aligns across 11 bases. V lost 7 bases, J lost 7 bases, and 11 bases stayed unmatched. Germline V CDR1 and CDR2: SNHLY, FYNNEI. CDR3 size: 15 residues. CDR3 sequence reads: CASTLRGQGARGYTF. The CDR3 DNA sequence: TGTGCCAGCACCCTCAGAGGACAGGGGGCGCGTGGCTACACCTTC.

V usage is TRBV11-1 and J usage is TRBJ2-2, with a possible D match to TRBD1 (5 bases). The germline V and J ends were trimmed by 5 bases and 0 bases, with 13 bases remaining between them. The CDR3 sequence is 16 residues long. From germline, CDR1 is SGHAT and CDR2 FQDESV (reference sequence). CDR3 in DNA: TGTGCCAGCAGCAACCCCAGGGTGGCGAACACCGGGGAGCTGTTTTTT. Translated: CASSNPRVANTGELFF.

The J gene is TRBJ2-1, the V gene TRBV19; 9 bases align to TRBD2. The CDR3 runs 15 residues. The V gene end was trimmed by 6 bases and the J gene end by 0 bases; junction bases not matched to a gene: 3. CDR1 LNHDA and CDR2 SQIVND come from the germline V gene (reference sequence). The CDR3 sequence: CASSPLAGSYNEQFF. DNA of the CDR3: TGTGCCAGTAGCCCACTAGCGGGCTCCTACAATGAGCAGTTCTTC.

The CDR3 here is CASTRGGSYNEQFF. In nucleotides, the CDR3 is TGTGCCAGCACCCGGGGTGGGTCCTACAATGAGCAGTTCTTC. V and J are TRBV28 and TRBJ2-1; TRBD2 might be the D (5 bases). The CDR3 has 14 amino acids. Trimming took off 7 bases at V and 1 base at J, with 11 bases between the two ends. CDR1 and CDR2 (germline): MDHEN, SYDVKM.

This chain links TRBV4-2 with TRBJ1-5; 8 positions match TRBD1. The V gene end was trimmed by 2 bases and the J gene end by 1 base; junction bases not matched to a gene: 7. CDR3 size: 17 residues. The germline gives CDR1 LGHNA, CDR2 YNFKEQ. The CDR3, as DNA: TGTGCCAGCAGCCAACCCGCCAGGGGGCGAAGCAATCAGCCCCAGCATTTT. This codes for CASSQPARGRSNQPQHF.

This rearrangement joins TRBV10-3 to TRBJ2-5; 16 bases are a match to TRBD2. This CDR3 is built from 16 residues. CDR1 is ENHRY, CDR2 SYGVKD, per germline. V was clipped by 10 bases and J by 2 bases; unmatched bases: 7. CDR3 residues: CATCPGLAGGQETQYF. The DNA for the CDR3 is TGTGCCACCTGCCCGGGACTAGCGGGGGGGCAAGAGACCCAGTACTTC.

The gene calls are TRBV11-1 and TRBJ1-2, with 7 bases that match TRBD1. The CDR3 is made up of 15 amino acids. Germline V gene data show CDR1 as SGHAT and CDR2 as FQDESV (reference sequence). Unmatched junction bases numbered 11, after V lost 10 bases and J lost 0 bases. CDR3 amino acids: CAIGGQQIANYGYTF. In DNA form, the CDR3 reads TGTGCCATCGGGGGACAGCAGATAGCTAACTATGGCTACACCTTC. Combining the CDR3 with reference TRBV11-1 and TRBJ1-2 gives the whole variable domain EAEVAQSPRYKITEKSQAVAFWCDPISGHATLYWYRQILGQGPELLVQFQDESVVDDSQLPKDRFSAERLKGVDSTLKIQPAELGDSAMYLCAIGGQQIANYGYTFGSGTRLTVV.

The chain employs TRBV23-1 and TRBJ1-5, with D unresolved. TRBV23-1 is sorted into the ORF group, with uncertain function. V lost 8 bases and J 5 bases, leaving 19 bases between the germline ends. The CDR3 consists of 15 residues. The CDR3 region is CASPAVFHRDQPQHF. The CDR3 DNA reads as TGCGCCAGCCCTGCGGTGTTCCACCGGGATCAGCCCCAGCATTTT.